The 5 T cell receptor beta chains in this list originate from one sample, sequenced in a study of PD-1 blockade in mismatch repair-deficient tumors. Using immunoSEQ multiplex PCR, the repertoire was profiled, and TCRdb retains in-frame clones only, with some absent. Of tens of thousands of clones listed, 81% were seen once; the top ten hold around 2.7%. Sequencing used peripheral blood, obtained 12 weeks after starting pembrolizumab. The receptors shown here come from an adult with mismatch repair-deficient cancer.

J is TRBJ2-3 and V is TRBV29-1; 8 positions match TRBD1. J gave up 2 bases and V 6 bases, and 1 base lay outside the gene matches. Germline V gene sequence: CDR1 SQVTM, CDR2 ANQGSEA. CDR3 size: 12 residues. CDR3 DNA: TGCAGCGTGGACAGGGACACAGATACGCAGTATTTT. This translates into CSVDRDTDTQYF.

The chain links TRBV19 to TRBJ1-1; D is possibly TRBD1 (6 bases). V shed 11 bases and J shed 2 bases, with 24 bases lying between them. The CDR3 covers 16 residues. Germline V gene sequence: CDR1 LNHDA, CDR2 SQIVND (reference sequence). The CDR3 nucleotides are TGTGCCTCCAGGGGAGACACATGGGGGGTAAACACTGAAGCTTTCTTT. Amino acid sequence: CASRGDTWGVNTEAFF.

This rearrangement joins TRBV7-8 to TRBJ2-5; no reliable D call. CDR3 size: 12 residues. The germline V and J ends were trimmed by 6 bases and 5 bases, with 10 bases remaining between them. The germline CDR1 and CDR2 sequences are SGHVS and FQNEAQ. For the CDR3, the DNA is TGTGCCAGCAGTGTAATCGGGGAGACCCAGTACTTC. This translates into CASSVIGETQYF.

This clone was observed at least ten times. CDR3 bases: TGTGCCACCAGCCCGGACGAGACCCACGAGCAGTACTTC. Translating it yields CATSPDETHEQYF. The chain combines TRBV10-3 with TRBJ2-7; the D is unclear. With 10 bases removed from V and 5 bases from J, the gap between germline ends came to 18 bases. The CDR3 totals 13 residues. Germline V gene data show CDR1 as ENHRY and CDR2 as SYGVKD.

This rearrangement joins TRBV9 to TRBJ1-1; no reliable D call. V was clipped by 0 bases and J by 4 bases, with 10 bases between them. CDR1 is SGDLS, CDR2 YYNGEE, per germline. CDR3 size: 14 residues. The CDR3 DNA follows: TGTGCCAGCAGCGTAGGGACCCAAGGCACTGAAGCTTTCTTT. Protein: CASSVGTQGTEAFF.